The 14 T cell receptor beta chains below all came from one sample that was sequenced in a study of blood T cell repertoires in COVID-19. Sequencing was performed with immunoSEQ multiplex PCR; in TCRdb, only in-frame clones are kept and a portion is missing. Of fewer than 300,000 clones listed, 65% to 90% are singletons. The sample was peripheral blood. The source of these receptors is a middle-aged man with active or convalescent COVID-19.

V gene TRBV21-1 combines with J gene TRBJ1-1; TRBD1 is the table's D call and was not checked against the DNA. TRBV21-1 constitutes a pseudogene. The CDR3 covers 18 residues. CDR3 coding DNA: TGTGCCAGCAGCAATGGCAACAGGGGGCGCGTAATGAACACTGAAGCTTTCTTT. Protein sequence: CASSNGNRGRVMNTEAFF.

This chain connects TRBV5-5 to TRBJ2-1; 11 bases line up with TRBD2. CDR1 is SGHKS and CDR2 is YYEKEE in the germline V gene (reference sequence). CDR3 length: 17 amino acids. V lost 0 bases to trimming and J lost 6 bases; unmatched junction nucleotides: 8. As DNA, the CDR3 is TGTGCCAGCAGCTTGGAGGATAGCGGGAGGGGGAGCAATGAGCAGTTCTTC. Translating gives CASSLEDSGRGSNEQFF.

The chain joins TRBV19 to TRBJ1-5, with 9 bases matching TRBD1. With 5 bases clipped from V and 2 bases from J, the junction kept 1 base outside the gene matches. CDR3 size: 14 residues. Germline V CDR1 and CDR2: LNHDA, SQIVND (reference sequence). The CDR3: CASSGDRGNQPQHF. The CDR3 nucleotides are TGTGCCAGTAGTGGGGACAGGGGCAATCAGCCCCAGCATTTT.

The count of this clone is one. The chain uses TRBV3-1 (or the pseudogene TRBV3-2) and TRBJ1-2; 7 bases match TRBD1. This CDR3 has 18 amino acids. Per germline, CDR1 LGHDT and CDR2 YNNKEL (reference sequence). J lost 0 bases, V lost 2 bases, and 12 bases had no gene match. CDR3 sequence (DNA): TGTGCCAGCAGCCAACAAGCGGGTAGGGGGCGGTCTAACTATGGCTACACCTTC. It is translated as CASSQQAGRGRSNYGYTF.

The V gene is TRBV7-9, the J gene TRBJ1-2; tentatively, D is TRBD1 (5 bases). V lost 10 bases to trimming and J lost 4 bases, with 13 bases between them. The CDR3 totals 12 residues. CDR1 and CDR2 (germline): SEHNR, FQNEAQ (reference sequence). CDR3 coding DNA: TGTGCCACCATCCTTCAGGGCTATGGCTACACCTTC. Amino acids: CATILQGYGYTF.

This chain uses TRBV28 with TRBJ2-3, with D possibly TRBD2 on 5 matching bases. Germline V lookup: CDR1 MDHEN, CDR2 SYDVKM. CDR3 length equals 15 residues. V lost 3 bases and J lost 0, with 10 bases in between. CDR3 sequence: CASSFGGASTDTQYF. DNA for the CDR3: TGTGCCAGCAGTTTCGGAGGCGCTAGCACAGATACGCAGTATTTT.

V is TRBV6-4 and J is TRBJ1-2; the match to TRBD1 covers 9 bases. Germline CDR1 MRHNA, CDR2 SNTAGT. This CDR3 has 15 amino acids. The V and J ends lost 5 bases and 0 bases, in that order; junction bases with no gene match: 4. This CDR3 is CASSPRTGANYGYTF. The CDR3 bases are TGTGCCAGCAGTCCTAGGACAGGGGCTAACTATGGCTACACCTTC.

This rearrangement joins TRBV18 to TRBJ1-5; 7 bases fit TRBD1. Germline V gives CDR1 KGHSH, CDR2 LQKENI. This CDR3 spans 14 amino acids. The V segment lost 5 bases and the J segment 0 bases; nucleotides outside the gene matches: 1. CDR3 sequence reads: CASSGQDSNQPQHF. DNA of the CDR3: TGTGCCAGCTCAGGACAGGATAGCAATCAGCCCCAGCATTTT.

The V call is TRBV12-5, the J call TRBJ2-1, with 7 bases matching TRBD1. Unmatched junction bases numbered 9, after V lost 5 bases and J lost 2 bases. CDR3 size: 16 residues. The germline gives CDR1 LGHNT, CDR2 FRNRAP. The CDR3 DNA follows: TGTGCTAGTGGTCGTAGGACAGGCGATACCTACAATGAGCAGTTCTTC. It translates to CASGRRTGDTYNEQFF.

The chain combines TRBV5-1 with TRBJ2-2, with D perhaps matching TRBD1 (6 bases). Germline CDR1 is SGHRS and CDR2 is YFSETQ. The V end was cut by 5 bases, the J end by 1 base, with 9 bases between. The CDR3 is 14 amino acids. For the CDR3, the DNA is TGCGCCAGCAGACCGGGACAGAACACCGGGGAGCTGTTTTTT. It is translated as CASRPGQNTGELFF.

V usage is TRBV25-1 and J usage is TRBJ1-1; tentatively, D is TRBD1 (5 bases). The germline V and J ends were trimmed by 4 bases and 0 bases, with 6 bases remaining between them. CDR3 length: 13 residues. Germline V gene lookup returns CDR1 MGHDK and CDR2 SYGVNS. The DNA for the CDR3 is TGTGCCAGCAGTGCGACAGTGAACACTGAAGCTTTCTTT. Translation: CASSATVNTEAFF.

This chain joins TRBV30 and TRBJ2-5; 8 nucleotides align to TRBD2. Germline-derived CDR1 and CDR2 are GTSNPN and SVGIG (reference sequence). V dropped 2 bases and J dropped 5; count of bases not matched to a gene: 1. There are 12 residues in the CDR3. In DNA, the CDR3 is TGTGCCTGGAGTTCTAGCGGGGAGACCCAGTACTTC. This codes for CAWSSSGETQYF.

The chain couples TRBV5-4 to TRBJ2-7, with 7 bases fitting TRBD1. J lost 3 bases, V lost 5 bases, and 11 bases had no gene match. CDR3 length: 15 residues. CDR1 is SGHNT and CDR2 is YYREEE in the germline V gene (reference sequence). As DNA, the CDR3 is TGTGCCAGCAGTTTTCAGCCGGGACAGAACTACGAGCAGTACTTC. Its protein is CASSFQPGQNYEQYF.

CDR3 in amino acids: CASKGDNSPLHF. CDR3 coding DNA: TGTGCCAGCAAGGGGGATAATTCACCCCTCCACTTT. The chain links TRBV25-1 to TRBJ1-6, with TRBD1 as a possible D gene (6 bases). There are 12 residues in the CDR3. Germline assignment: CDR1 MGHDK and CDR2 SYGVNS. Trimming took 7 bases from V and 5 from J, leaving 6 bases between them.